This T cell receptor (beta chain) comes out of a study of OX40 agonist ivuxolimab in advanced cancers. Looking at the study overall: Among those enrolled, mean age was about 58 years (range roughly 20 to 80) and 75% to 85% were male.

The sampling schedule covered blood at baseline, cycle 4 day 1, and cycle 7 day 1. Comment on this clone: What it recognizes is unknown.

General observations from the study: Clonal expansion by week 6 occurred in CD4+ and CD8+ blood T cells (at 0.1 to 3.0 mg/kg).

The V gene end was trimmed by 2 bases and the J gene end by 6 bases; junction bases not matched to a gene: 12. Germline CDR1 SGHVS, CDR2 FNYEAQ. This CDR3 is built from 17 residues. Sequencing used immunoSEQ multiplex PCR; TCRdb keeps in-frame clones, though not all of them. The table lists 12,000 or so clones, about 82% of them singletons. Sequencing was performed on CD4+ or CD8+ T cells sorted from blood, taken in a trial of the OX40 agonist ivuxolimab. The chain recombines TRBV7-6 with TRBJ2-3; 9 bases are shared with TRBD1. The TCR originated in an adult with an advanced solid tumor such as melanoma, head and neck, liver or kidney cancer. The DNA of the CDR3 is TGTGCCAGCAGCTTACGCCGGGACAGGGAGGATAGGGATACGCAGTATTTT. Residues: CASSLRRDREDRDTQYF.